One and the same sample provided the 7 T cell receptor beta chains below, sequenced in a study of blood T cell repertoires in COVID-19. Here immunoSEQ multiplex PCR was the method, and the copy in TCRdb shows in-frame clones only, minus some. The sample shows some 350,000 clones, around 87% of them seen only once. The source material was PBMCs or T cells enriched from blood (not recorded which). The receptors derive from a man aged 18 to 29 who had recovered from COVID-19.

CDR3 coding DNA: TGTGCCAGTAGTATGAGTCTGTGGACAGGGGTTACCAACACCCAGTACTTC. Protein sequence: CASSMSLWTGVTNTQYF. The V call is TRBV19, the J call TRBJ2-5, with 9 bases that match TRBD1. There are 17 residues in the CDR3. With 3 bases clipped from V and 8 bases from J, the junction kept 16 bases outside the gene matches. Germline V gene lookup returns CDR1 LNHDA and CDR2 SQIVND (reference sequence). Complete variable domain (other parts from reference TRBV19 and TRBJ2-5): DGGITQSPKYLFRKEGQNVTLSCEQNLNHDAMYWYRQDPGQGLRLIYYSQIVNDFQKGDIAEGYSVSREKKESFPLTVTSAQKNPTAFYLCASSMSLWTGVTNTQYFGPGTRLLVL.

The chain links TRBV7-3 to TRBJ1-6; no reliable D call. Germline V gives CDR1 SGHTA, CDR2 FQGTGA. CDR3 length: 14 residues. The ends were cut back, 2 bases at V and 4 bases at J, with 6 bases in the middle. Here the CDR3 reads CASSLELYNSPLHF. CDR3 in DNA: TGTGCCAGCAGCTTAGAACTTTATAATTCACCCCTCCACTTT.

V and J are TRBV18 and TRBJ2-1; 7 nucleotides agree with TRBD2. J lost 8 bases, V lost 3 bases, and 7 bases had no gene match. This CDR3 is built from 14 residues. Germline CDR1 reads KGHSH; CDR2 reads LQKENI. As DNA, the CDR3 is TGTGCCAGCTCACCTCGGGAGGTTCGGTATGAGCAGTTCTTC. Protein product: CASSPREVRYEQFF.

In the case of this clone: In the same sample, other DNA sequences code for this CDR3. The chain is built from TRBV18 and TRBJ1-2; no definite D call. Germline V lookup: CDR1 KGHSH, CDR2 LQKENI. This CDR3 comprises 13 residues. With 2 bases removed from V and 0 bases from J, the gap between germline ends came to 4 bases. In DNA, the CDR3 is TGTGCCAGCTCACCAACGGCTAACTATGGCTACACCTTC. This gives the protein CASSPTANYGYTF.

This chain joins TRBV7-8 and TRBJ2-1, with TRBD2 identical over 8 bases. Germline CDR1 SGHVS, CDR2 FQNEAQ. V shed 1 base, J shed 1 base, and the junction held 3 bases outside the gene matches. The CDR3 totals 16 residues. The chain's CDR3 is CASSLGGGTSYNEQFF. In DNA form, the CDR3 reads TGTGCCAGCAGCTTAGGCGGGGGGACGTCCTACAATGAGCAGTTCTTC.

The rearrangement links TRBV27 to TRBJ1-1; a weak D match, TRBD1 (6 bases). Germline assignment: CDR1 MNHEY and CDR2 SMNVEV (reference sequence). CDR3 size: 16 residues. Trimming cost V 4 bases and J 5 bases, with 20 bases left between them. The CDR3, as DNA: TGTGCCAGCAGTTCCTTCCAACAGGGAGGGAGAACTGAAGCTTTCTTT. Amino acids: CASSSFQQGGRTEAFF.

The rearrangement links TRBV7-2 to TRBJ1-5; 7 nucleotides match TRBD1. V gave up 2 bases and J gave up 4 bases; unmatched junction bases: 2. Per the germline V gene, CDR1 is SGHTA and CDR2 is FQGNSA. CDR3 length: 14 amino acids. CDR3 residues: CASSLWDRNQPQHF. Here the CDR3 DNA reads TGTGCCAGCAGCTTATGGGACAGAAATCAGCCCCAGCATTTT.